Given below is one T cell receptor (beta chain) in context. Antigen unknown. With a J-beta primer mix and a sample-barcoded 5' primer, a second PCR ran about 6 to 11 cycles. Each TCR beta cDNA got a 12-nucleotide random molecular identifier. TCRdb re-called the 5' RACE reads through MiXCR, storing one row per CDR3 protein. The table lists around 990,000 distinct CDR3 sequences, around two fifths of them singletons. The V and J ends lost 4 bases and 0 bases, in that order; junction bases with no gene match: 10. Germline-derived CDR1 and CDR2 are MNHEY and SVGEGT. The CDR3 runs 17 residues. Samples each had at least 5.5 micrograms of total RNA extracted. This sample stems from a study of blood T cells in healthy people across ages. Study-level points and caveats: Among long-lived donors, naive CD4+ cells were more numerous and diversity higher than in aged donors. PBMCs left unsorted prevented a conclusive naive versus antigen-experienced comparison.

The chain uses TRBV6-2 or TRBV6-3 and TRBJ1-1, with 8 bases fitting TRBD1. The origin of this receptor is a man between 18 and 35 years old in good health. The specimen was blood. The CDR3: CASSLATGVIMNTEAFF. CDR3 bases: TGTGCCAGCAGTTTAGCGACAGGGGTGATCATGAACACTGAAGCTTTCTTT.